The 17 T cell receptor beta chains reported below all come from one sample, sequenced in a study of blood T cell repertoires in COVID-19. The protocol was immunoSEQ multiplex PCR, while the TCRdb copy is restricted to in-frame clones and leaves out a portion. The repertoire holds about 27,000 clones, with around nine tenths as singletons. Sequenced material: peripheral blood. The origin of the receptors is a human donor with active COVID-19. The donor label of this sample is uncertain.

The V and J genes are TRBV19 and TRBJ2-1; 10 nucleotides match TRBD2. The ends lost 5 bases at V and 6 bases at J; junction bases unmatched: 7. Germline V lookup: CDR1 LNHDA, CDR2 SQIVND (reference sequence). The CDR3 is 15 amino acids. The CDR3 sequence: CASSPGLAATNEQFF. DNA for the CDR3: TGTGCCAGTAGTCCCGGACTAGCGGCAACCAATGAGCAGTTCTTC. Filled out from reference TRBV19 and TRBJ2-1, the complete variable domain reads DGGITQSPKYLFRKEGQNVTLSCEQNLNHDAMYWYRQDPGQGLRLIYYSQIVNDFQKGDIAEGYSVSREKKESFPLTVTSAQKNPTAFYLCASSPGLAATNEQFFGPGTRLTVL.

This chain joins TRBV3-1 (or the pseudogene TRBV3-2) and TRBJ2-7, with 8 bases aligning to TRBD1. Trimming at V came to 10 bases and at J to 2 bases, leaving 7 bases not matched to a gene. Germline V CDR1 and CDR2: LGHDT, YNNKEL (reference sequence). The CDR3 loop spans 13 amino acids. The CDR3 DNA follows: TGTGCCACAAACCGACAGGGGACCTACGAGCAGTACTTC. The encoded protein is CATNRQGTYEQYF.

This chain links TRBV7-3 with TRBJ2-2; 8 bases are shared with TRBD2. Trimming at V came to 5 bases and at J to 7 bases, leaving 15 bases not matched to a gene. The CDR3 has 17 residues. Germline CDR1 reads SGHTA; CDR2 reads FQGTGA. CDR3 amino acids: CASSPWGVAGTNGELFF. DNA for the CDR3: TGTGCCAGCAGCCCTTGGGGGGTAGCGGGAACAAACGGGGAGCTGTTTTTT.

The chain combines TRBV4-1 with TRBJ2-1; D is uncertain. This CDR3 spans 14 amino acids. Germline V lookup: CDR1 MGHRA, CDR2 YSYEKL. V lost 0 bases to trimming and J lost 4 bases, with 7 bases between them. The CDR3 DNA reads TGCGCCAGCAGCCAAGATAGTAGTTACAATGAGCAGTTCTTC. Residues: CASSQDSSYNEQFF.

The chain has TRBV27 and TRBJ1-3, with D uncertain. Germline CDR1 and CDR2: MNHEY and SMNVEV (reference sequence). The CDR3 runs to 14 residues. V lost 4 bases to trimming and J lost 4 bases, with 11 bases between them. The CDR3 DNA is TGTGCCAGCAGTTCCCCCGTAATGGGAAACACCATATATTTT. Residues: CASSSPVMGNTIYF.

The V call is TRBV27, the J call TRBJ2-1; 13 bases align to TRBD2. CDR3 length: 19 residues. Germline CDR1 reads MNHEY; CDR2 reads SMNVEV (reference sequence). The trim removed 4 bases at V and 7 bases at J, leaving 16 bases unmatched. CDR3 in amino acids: CASSSRQVTGLAGDNEQFF. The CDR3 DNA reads TGTGCCAGCAGTTCCCGACAGGTTACAGGACTAGCGGGAGATAATGAGCAGTTCTTC.

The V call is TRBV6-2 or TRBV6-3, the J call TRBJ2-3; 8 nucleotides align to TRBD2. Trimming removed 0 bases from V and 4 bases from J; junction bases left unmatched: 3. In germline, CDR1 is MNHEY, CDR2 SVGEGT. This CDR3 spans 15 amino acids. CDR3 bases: TGTGCCAGCAGTTACTCAGGACTAGCAGCAGATACGCAGTATTTT. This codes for CASSYSGLAADTQYF.

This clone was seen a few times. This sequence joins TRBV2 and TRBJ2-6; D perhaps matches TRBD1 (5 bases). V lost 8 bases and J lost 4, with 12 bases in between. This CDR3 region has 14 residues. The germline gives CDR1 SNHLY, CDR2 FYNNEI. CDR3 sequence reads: CASGSTAGANVLTF. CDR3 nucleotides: TGTGCCAGCGGGTCGACAGCCGGGGCCAACGTCCTGACTTTC.

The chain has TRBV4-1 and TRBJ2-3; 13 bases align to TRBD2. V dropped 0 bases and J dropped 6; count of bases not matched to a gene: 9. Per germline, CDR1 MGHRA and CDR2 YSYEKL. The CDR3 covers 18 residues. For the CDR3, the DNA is TGCGCCAGCAGCCAAGAAAGAGAAACTAGCGGGAGGGTCGATACGCAGTATTTT. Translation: CASSQERETSGRVDTQYF.

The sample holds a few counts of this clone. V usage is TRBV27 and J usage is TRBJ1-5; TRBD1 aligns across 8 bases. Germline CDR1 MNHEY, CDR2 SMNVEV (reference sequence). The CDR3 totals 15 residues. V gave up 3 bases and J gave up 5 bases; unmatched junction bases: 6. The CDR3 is CASSFGRGLHQPQHF. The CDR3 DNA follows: TGTGCCAGCAGTTTTGGCAGGGGGCTTCATCAGCCCCAGCATTTT.

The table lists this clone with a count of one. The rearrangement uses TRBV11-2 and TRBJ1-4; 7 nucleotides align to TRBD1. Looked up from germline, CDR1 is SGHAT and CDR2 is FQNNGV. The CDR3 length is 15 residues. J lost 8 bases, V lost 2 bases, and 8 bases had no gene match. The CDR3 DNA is TGTGCCAGCAGCTTAAAGGTAGAGGGGGCGGAAAAACTGTTTTTT. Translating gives CASSLKVEGAEKLFF.

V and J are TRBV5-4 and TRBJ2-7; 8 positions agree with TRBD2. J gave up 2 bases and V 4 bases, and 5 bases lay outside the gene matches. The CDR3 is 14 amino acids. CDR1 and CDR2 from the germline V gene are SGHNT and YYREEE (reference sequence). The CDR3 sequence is CASSRPGGPYEQYF. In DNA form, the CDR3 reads TGTGCCAGCAGCCGCCCGGGGGGGCCCTACGAGCAGTACTTC.

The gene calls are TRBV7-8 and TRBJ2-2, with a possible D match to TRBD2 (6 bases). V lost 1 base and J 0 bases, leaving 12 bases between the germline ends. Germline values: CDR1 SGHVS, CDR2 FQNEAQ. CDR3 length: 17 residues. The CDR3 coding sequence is TGTGCCAGCAGCTTAGGGGTGGGACTTACGAACACCGGGGAGCTGTTTTTT. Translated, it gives CASSLGVGLTNTGELFF.

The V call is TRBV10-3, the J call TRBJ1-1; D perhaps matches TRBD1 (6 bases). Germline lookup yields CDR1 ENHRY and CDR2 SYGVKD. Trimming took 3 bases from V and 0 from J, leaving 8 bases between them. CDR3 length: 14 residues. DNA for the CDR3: TGTGCCATCAGTGACAGGGGCCTGAACACTGAAGCTTTCTTT. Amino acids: CAISDRGLNTEAFF.

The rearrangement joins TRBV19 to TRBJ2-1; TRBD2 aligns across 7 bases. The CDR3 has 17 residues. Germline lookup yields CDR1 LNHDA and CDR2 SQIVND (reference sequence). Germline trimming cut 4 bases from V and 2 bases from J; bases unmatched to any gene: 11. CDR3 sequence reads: CASSTGWGRVTYNEQFF. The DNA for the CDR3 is TGTGCCAGTAGTACAGGGTGGGGGAGGGTTACCTACAATGAGCAGTTCTTC.

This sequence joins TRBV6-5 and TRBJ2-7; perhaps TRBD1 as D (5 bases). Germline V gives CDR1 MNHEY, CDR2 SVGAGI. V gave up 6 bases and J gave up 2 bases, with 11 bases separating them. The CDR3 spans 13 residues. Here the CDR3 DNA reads TGTGCCAGCAGAGCAGGGATACCCTACGAGCAGTACTTC. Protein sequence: CASRAGIPYEQYF.

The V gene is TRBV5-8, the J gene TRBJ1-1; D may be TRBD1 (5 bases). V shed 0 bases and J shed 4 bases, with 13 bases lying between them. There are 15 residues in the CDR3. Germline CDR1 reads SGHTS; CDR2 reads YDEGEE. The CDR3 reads CASSLAGGLVTEAFF. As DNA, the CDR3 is TGTGCCAGCAGCTTGGCCGGGGGTCTTGTCACTGAAGCTTTCTTT.